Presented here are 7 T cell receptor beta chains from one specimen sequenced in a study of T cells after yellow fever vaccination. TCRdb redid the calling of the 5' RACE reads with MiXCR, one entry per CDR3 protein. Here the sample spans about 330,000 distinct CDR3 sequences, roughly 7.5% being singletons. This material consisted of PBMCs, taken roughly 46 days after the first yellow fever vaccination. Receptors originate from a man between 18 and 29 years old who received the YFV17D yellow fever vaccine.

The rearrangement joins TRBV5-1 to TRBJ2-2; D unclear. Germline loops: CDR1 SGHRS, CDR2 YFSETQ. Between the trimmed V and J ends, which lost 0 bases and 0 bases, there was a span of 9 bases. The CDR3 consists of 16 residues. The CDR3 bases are TGCGCCAGCAGCTTGGCCCCTCACGCGAACACCGGGGAGCTGTTTTTT. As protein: CASSLAPHANTGELFF.

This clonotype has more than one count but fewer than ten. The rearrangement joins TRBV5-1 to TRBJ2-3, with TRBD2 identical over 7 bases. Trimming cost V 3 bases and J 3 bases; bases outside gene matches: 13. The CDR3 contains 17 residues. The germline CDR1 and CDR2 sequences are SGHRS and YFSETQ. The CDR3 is CASSWPRGGRPTDTQYF. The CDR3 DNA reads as TGCGCCAGCAGCTGGCCGAGGGGAGGGCGGCCAACAGATACGCAGTATTTT. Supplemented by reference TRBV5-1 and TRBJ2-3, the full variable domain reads KAGVTQTPRYLIKTRGQQVTLSCSPISGHRSVSWYQQTPGQGLQFLFEYFSETQRNKGNFPGRFSGRQFSNSRSEMNVSTLELGDSALYLCASSWPRGGRPTDTQYFGPGTRLTVL.

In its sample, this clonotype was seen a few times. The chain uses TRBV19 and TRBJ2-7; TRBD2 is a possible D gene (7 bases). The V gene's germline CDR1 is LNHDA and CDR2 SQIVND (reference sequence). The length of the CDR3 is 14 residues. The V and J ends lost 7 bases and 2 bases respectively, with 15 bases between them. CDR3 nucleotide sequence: TGTGCCAGTACCGAAGGGGGGGTGCCCTACGAGCAGTACTTC. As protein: CASTEGGVPYEQYF.

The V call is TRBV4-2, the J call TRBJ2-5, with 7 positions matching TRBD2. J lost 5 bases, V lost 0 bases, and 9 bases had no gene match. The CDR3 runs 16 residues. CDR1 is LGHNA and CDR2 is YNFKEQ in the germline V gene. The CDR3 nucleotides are TGTGCCAGCAGCCAAGATCCTGCGGGGGTTACGGAGACCCAGTACTTC. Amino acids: CASSQDPAGVTETQYF.

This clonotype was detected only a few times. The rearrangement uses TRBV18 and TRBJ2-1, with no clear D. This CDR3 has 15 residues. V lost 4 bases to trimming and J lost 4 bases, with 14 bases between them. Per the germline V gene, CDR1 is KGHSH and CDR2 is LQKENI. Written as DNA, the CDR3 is TGTGCCAGCTCACGGCTTGGAGTCGAGTACAATGAGCAGTTCTTC. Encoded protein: CASSRLGVEYNEQFF. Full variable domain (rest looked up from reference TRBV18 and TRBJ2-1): NAGVMQNPRHLVRRRGQEARLRCSPMKGHSHVYWYRQLPEEGLKFMVYLQKENIIDESGMPKERFSAEFPKEGPSILRIQQVVRGDSAAYFCASSRLGVEYNEQFFGPGTRLTVL.

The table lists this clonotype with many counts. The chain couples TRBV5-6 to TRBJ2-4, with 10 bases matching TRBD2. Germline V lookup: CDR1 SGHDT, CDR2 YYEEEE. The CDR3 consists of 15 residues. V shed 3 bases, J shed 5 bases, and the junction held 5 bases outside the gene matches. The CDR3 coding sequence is TGTGCCAGCAGCTCAATGCTAGCGGGGGAAAACATTCAGTACTTC. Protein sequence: CASSSMLAGENIQYF. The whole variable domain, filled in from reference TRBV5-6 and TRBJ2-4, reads DAGVTQSPTHLIKTRGQQVTLRCSPKSGHDTVSWYQQALGQGPQFIFQYYEEEERQRGNFPDRFSGHQFPNYSSELNVNALLLGDSALYLCASSSMLAGENIQYFGAGTRLSVL.

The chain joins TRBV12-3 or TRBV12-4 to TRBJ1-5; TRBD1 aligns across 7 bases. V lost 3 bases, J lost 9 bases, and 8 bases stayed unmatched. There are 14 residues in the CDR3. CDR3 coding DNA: TGTGCCAGCAGTTTTTCAGGGGGTGGGGGGCCCCAGCATTTT. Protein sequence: CASSFSGGGGPQHF.